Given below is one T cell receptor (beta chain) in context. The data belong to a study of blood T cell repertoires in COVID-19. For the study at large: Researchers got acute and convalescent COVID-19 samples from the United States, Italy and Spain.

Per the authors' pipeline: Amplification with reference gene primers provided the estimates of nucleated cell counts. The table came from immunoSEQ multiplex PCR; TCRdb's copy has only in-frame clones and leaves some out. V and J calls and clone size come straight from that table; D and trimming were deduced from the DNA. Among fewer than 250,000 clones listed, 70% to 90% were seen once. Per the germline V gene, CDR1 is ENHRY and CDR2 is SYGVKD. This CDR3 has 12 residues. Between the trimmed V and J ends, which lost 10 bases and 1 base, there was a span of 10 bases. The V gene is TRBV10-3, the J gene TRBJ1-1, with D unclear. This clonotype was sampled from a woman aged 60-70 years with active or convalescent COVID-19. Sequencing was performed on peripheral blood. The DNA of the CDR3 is TGTGCCACCAGCCGGGGGAACACTGAAGCTTTCTTT. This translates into CATSRGNTEAFF.